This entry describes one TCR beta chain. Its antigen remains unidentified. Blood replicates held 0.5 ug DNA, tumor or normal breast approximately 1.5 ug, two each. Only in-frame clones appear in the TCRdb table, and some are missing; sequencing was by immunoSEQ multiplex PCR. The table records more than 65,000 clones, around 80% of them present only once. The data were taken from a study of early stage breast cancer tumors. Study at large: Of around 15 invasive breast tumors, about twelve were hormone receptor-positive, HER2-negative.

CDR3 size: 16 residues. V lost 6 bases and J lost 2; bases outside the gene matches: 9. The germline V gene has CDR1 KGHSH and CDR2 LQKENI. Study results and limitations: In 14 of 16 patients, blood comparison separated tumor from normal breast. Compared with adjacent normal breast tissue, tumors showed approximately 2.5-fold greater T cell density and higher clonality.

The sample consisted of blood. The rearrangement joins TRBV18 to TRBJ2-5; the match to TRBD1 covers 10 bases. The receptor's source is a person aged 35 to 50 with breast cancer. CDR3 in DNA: TGTGCCAGCTCCAGACAGGGGGCCGGCCCTCAAGAGACCCAGTACTTC. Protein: CASSRQGAGPQETQYF.